This passage covers 9 T cell receptor beta chains from one sample sequenced in a study of cytomegalovirus exposure and HLA in healthy donors. It was with 60 Vbeta and 13 Jbeta primers that the PCR ran. TCRdb's copy holds only in-frame clones and misses some; the assay was immunoSEQ multiplex PCR. The repertoire holds 200,000 to 250,000 clones, 78% seen once, with approximately 3.8% in the top ten. The sequenced sample consisted of PBMCs. These receptors all come from a male donor in good health and CMV-seronegative.

This clone was found a few times. The V call is TRBV5-1, the J call TRBJ2-3; a possible D gene is TRBD2 (8 bases). Trimming took off 7 bases at V and 1 base at J, with 25 bases between the two ends. The CDR3 length is 18 residues. Per germline, CDR1 SGHRS and CDR2 YFSETQ. CDR3 bases: TGCGCCAGCGGCCAGGGGGTGTCTTTAGCGGGGCGCACAGATACGCAGTATTTT. Its translation is CASGQGVSLAGRTDTQYF.

This chain connects TRBV5-8 to TRBJ2-5; 10 bases match TRBD1. The DNA matches TRBJ2-7 better at its end, which makes the J call doubtful. The CDR3 loop spans 15 amino acids. Germline-derived CDR1 and CDR2 are SGHTS and YDEGEE. The CDR3 bases are TGTGCCAGCAGCCCCCATGGGGACAGGGGTGACGAGCAGTACTTC. It codes for CASSPHGDRGDEQYF.

This clone was observed a handful of times. The chain is built from TRBV7-9 and TRBJ1-4; D possibly corresponds to TRBD1 (5 bases). The CDR3 is 14 residues long. Germline V gene data show CDR1 as SEHNR and CDR2 as FQNEAQ (reference sequence). Trimming stripped 5 bases from V and 4 bases from J, with 11 bases between. CDR3: CASSHRQRNEKLFF. CDR3 DNA sequence: TGTGCCAGCAGCCACAGACAGCGTAATGAAAAACTGTTTTTT.

This clone was observed once. The chain uses TRBV18 and TRBJ1-2; 9 nucleotides match TRBD1. The CDR3 has 15 residues. V lost 3 bases to trimming and J lost 3 bases; unmatched junction nucleotides: 5. Germline assignment: CDR1 KGHSH and CDR2 LQKENI. CDR3 sequence (DNA): TGTGCCAGCTCACCCCGGACAGGGGCGGACTATGGCTACACCTTC. It encodes CASSPRTGADYGYTF.

The J gene is TRBJ1-1, the V gene TRBV6-5; 7 positions match TRBD1. The ends lost 5 bases at V and 4 bases at J; junction bases unmatched: 4. The germline gives CDR1 MNHEY, CDR2 SVGAGI. The CDR3 has 13 residues. The CDR3 region is CASSRQGTTEAFF. The CDR3 bases are TGTGCCAGCAGTAGACAGGGTACCACTGAAGCTTTCTTT.

V usage is TRBV27 and J usage is TRBJ1-2; no definite D call. V was shortened by 3 bases and J by 6 bases, with 17 bases between the two germline ends. CDR1 is MNHEY, CDR2 SMNVEV, per germline (reference sequence). The CDR3 covers 15 residues. The CDR3 DNA follows: TGTGCCAGCAGTTTCCCCGGAACGGGGTTCAATGGCTACACCTTC. Translation: CASSFPGTGFNGYTF.

This chain uses TRBV19 with TRBJ2-5, with TRBD1 matching over 12 bases. V dropped 3 bases and J dropped 1; count of bases not matched to a gene: 3. CDR1 is LNHDA and CDR2 is SQIVND in the germline V gene (reference sequence). This CDR3 region has 16 residues. Here the CDR3 reads CASSIGTGGFQETQYF. The CDR3 DNA reads TGTGCCAGTAGTATTGGGACAGGGGGCTTCCAAGAGACCCAGTACTTC. The entire variable domain, with the rest obtained from reference TRBV19 and TRBJ2-5, is as follows: DGGITQSPKYLFRKEGQNVTLSCEQNLNHDAMYWYRQDPGQGLRLIYYSQIVNDFQKGDIAEGYSVSREKKESFPLTVTSAQKNPTAFYLCASSIGTGGFQETQYFGPGTRLLVL.

The chain carries TRBV28 and TRBJ1-2, with D maybe TRBD1 (6 bases). The CDR3 runs to 14 residues. In germline, CDR1 is MDHEN, CDR2 SYDVKM. Trimming pared 5 bases from V and 4 bases from J, leaving 14 bases between. Here the CDR3 reads CASSVDSETYGYTF. The CDR3 DNA follows: TGTGCCAGCAGTGTGGACAGTGAAACCTATGGCTACACCTTC.

The chain uses TRBV11-2 and TRBJ1-4; D remains unclear. The germline CDR1 and CDR2 sequences are SGHAT and FQNNGV. The CDR3 contains 16 residues. V was shortened by 5 bases and J by 1 base, with 14 bases between the two germline ends. This CDR3 reads CASSPLGGVTNEKLFF. Written as DNA, the CDR3 is TGTGCCAGCAGCCCCCTGGGAGGTGTAACTAATGAAAAACTGTTTTTT.